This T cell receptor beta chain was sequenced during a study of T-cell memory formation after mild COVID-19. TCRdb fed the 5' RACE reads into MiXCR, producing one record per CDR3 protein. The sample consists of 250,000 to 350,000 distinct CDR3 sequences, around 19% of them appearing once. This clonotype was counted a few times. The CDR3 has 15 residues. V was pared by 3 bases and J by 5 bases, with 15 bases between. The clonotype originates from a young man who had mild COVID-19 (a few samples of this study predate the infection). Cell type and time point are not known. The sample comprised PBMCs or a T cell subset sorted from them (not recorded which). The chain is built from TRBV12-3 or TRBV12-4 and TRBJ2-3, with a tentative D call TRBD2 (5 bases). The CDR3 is CASSFWRAGEDTQYF. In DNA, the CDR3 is TGTGCCAGCAGTTTTTGGCGGGCCGGGGAAGATACGCAGTATTTT.